The clone carrying this TCR beta chain has a handful of counts. Its antigen is unknown. The data were obtained in a study of cytomegalovirus exposure and HLA in healthy donors. Study findings and constraints: CMV antigen specificity was confirmed in vitro for a few CMV-associated chains.

The PCR made use of 60 Vbeta and 13 Jbeta primers. Produced via immunoSEQ multiplex PCR; TCRdb's table is partial and in-frame only. The sample holds 97,000 or so clones, around 9.6% seen once. This CDR3 comprises 12 residues. CDR1 is MNHEY and CDR2 is SMNVEV in the germline V gene (reference sequence). The V and J ends lost 2 bases and 8 bases respectively, with 9 bases between them. The receptor was derived from a man aged 50 to 59 in good health and CMV-seropositive. V and J are TRBV27 and TRBJ1-1, with D unresolved. The specimen was PBMCs. The CDR3 DNA is TGTGCCAGCAGTTTAAATGGGAGGGAAGCTTTCTTT. This sequence encodes CASSLNGREAFF.